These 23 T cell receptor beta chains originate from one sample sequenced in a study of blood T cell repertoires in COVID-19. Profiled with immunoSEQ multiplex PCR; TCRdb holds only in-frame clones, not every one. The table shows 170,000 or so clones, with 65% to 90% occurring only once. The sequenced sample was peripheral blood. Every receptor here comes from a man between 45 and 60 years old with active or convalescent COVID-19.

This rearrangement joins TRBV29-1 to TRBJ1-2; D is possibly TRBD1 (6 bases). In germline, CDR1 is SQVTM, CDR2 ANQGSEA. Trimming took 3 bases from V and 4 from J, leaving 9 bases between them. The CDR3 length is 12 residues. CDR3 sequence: CSVETRGYGYTF. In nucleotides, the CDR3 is TGCAGCGTTGAGACCAGGGGCTATGGCTACACCTTC.

The CDR3 sequence: CASSSIRQGEAFF. The CDR3 coding sequence is TGTGCCAGCAGCTCTATCAGACAGGGGGAAGCTTTCTTT. The chain couples TRBV3-1 (or the pseudogene TRBV3-2) to TRBJ1-1; 8 bases are shared with TRBD1. Germline CDR1 and CDR2: LGHDT and YNNKEL (reference sequence). The V and J ends lost 5 bases and 8 bases, in that order; junction bases with no gene match: 7. The CDR3 runs to 13 residues.

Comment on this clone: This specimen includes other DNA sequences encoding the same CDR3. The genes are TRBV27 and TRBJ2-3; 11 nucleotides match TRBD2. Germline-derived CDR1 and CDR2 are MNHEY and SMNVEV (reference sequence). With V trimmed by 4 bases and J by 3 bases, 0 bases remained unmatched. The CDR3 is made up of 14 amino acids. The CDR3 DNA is TGTGCCAGCAGTTGGACTAGCGGGACAGATACGCAGTATTTT. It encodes CASSWTSGTDTQYF.

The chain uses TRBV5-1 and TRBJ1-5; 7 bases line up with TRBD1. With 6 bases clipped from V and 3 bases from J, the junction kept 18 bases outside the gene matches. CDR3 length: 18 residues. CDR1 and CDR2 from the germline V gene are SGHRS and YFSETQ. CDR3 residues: CASTTSRGKSDTNQPQHF. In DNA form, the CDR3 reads TGCGCCAGCACCACCTCCAGGGGGAAGTCCGATACCAATCAGCCCCAGCATTTT. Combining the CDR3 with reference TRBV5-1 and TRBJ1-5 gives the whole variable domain KAGVTQTPRYLIKTRGQQVTLSCSPISGHRSVSWYQQTPGQGLQFLFEYFSETQRNKGNFPGRFSGRQFSNSRSEMNVSTLELGDSALYLCASTTSRGKSDTNQPQHFGDGTRLSIL.

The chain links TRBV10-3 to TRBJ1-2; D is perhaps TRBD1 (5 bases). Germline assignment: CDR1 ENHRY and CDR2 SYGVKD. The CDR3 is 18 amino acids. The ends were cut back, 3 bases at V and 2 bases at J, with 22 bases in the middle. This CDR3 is CAISDPFGPGLLNYGYTF. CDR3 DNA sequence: TGTGCCATCAGTGACCCCTTTGGGCCGGGACTTTTGAACTATGGCTACACCTTC.

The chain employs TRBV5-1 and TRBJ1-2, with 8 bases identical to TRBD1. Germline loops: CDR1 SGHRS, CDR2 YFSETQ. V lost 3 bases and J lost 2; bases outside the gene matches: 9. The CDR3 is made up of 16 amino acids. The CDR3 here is CASSSQTGQGNYGYTF. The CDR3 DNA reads TGCGCCAGCAGCTCGCAAACTGGACAGGGAAACTATGGCTACACCTTC.

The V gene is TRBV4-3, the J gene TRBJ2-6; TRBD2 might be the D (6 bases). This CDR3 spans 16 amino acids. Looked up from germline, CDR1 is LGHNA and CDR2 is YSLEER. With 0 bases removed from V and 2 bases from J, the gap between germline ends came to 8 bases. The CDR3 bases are TGCGCCAGCAGCCAAGATAGGAGGGCTGGGGCCAACGTCCTGACTTTC. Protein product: CASSQDRRAGANVLTF.

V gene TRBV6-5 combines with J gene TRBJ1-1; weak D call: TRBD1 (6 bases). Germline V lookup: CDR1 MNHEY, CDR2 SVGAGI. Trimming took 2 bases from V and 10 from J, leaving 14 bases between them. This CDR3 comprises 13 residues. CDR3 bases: TGTGCCAGCAGTTACGGCGGGGGCGCGCCAGCTTTCTTT. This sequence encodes CASSYGGGAPAFF.

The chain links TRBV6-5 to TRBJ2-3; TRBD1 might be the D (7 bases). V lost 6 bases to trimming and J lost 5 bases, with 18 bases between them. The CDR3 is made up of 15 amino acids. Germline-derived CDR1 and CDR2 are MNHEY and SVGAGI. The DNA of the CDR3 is TGTGCCAGCAGCCGGGATCCTCAGGGGGGAGATACGCAGTATTTT. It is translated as CASSRDPQGGDTQYF.

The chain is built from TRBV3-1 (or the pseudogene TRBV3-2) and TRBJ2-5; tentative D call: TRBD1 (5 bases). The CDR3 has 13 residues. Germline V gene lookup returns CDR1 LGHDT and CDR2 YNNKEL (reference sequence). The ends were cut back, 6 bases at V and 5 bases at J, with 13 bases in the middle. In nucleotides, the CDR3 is TGTGCCAGCAGGCGTCCAGGGAAGGAGACCCAGTACTTC. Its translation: CASRRPGKETQYF.

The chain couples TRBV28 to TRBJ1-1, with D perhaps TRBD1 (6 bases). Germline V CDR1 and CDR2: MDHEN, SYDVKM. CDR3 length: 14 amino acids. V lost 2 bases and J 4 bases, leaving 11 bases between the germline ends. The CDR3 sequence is CASSLPTGITEAFF. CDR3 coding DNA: TGTGCCAGCAGTTTACCTACAGGGATCACTGAAGCTTTCTTT. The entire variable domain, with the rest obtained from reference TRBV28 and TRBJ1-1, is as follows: DVKVTQSSRYLVKRTGEKVFLECVQDMDHENMFWYRQDPGLGLRLIYFSYDVKMKEKGDIPEGYSVSREKKERFSLILESASTNQTSMYLCASSLPTGITEAFFGQGTRLTVV.

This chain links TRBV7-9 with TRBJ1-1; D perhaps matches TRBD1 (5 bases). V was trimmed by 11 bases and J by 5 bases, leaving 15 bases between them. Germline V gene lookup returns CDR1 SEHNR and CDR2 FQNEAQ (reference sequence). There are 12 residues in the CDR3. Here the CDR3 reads CAGEGSITEAFF. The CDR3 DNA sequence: TGTGCCGGGGAGGGGTCGATAACTGAAGCTTTCTTT.

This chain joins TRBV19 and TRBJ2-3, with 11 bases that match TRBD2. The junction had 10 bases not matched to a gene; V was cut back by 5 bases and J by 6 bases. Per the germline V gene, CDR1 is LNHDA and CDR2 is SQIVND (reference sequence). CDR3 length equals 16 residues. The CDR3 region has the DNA TGTGCCAGTAGTTGGCAGCCTAGCGGGGGGCTGGATACGCAGTATTTT. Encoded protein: CASSWQPSGGLDTQYF.

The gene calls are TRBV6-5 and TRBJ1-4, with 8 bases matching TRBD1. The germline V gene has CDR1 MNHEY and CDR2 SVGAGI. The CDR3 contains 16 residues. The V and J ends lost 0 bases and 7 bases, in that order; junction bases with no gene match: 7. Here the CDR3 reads CASSYSPSGGSEKLFF. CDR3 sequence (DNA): TGTGCCAGCAGTTACTCTCCTTCAGGGGGCAGTGAAAAACTGTTTTTT.

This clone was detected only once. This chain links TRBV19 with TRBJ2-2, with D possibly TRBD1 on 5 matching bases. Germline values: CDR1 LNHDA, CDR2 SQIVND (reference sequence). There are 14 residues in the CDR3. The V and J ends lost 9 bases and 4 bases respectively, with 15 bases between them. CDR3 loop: CASKLGVRTGELFF. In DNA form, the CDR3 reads TGTGCCAGCAAATTAGGGGTCCGCACCGGGGAGCTGTTTTTT.

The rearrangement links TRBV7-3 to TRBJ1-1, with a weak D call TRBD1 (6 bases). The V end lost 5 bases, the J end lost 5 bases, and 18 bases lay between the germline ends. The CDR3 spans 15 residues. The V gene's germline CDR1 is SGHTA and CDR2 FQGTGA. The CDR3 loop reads CASSLHPDSRTEAFF. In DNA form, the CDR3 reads TGTGCCAGCAGCCTCCACCCGGACAGTCGGACTGAAGCTTTCTTT.

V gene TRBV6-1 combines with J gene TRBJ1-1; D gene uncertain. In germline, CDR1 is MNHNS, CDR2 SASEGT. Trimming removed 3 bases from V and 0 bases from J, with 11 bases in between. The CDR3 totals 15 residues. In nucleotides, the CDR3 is TGTGCCAGCAGTGATGGGCAGATGATGAACACTGAAGCTTTCTTT. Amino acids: CASSDGQMMNTEAFF.

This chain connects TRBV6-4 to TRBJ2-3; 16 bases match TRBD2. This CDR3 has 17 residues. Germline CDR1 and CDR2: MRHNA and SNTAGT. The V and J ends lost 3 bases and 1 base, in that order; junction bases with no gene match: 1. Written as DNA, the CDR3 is TGTGCCAGCAGTGAGGGACTAGCGGGAGGGCGCACAGATACGCAGTATTTT. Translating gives CASSEGLAGGRTDTQYF.

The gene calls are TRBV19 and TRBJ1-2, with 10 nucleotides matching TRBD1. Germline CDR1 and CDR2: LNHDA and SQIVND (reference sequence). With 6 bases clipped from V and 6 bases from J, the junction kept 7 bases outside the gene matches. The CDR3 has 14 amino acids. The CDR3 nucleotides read TGTGCCAGTAGCCCACCCGGACAGGGGGATGGCTACACCTTC. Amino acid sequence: CASSPPGQGDGYTF.

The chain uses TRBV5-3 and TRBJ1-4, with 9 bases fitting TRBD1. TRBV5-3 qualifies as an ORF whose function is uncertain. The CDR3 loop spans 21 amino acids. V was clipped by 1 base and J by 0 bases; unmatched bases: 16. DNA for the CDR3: TGTGCCAGAAGCTTGAAGGACAGGGGCCCCACCCTTGGTGCAACTAATGAAAAACTGTTTTTT. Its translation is CARSLKDRGPTLGATNEKLFF.

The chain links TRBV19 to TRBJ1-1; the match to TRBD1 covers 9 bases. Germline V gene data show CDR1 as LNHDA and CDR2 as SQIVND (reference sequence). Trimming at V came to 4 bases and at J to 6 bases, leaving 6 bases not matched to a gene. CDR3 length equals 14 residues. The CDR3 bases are TGTGCCAGTAGTACCAACAGGGGGCCCCCTGAAGCTTTCTTT. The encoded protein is CASSTNRGPPEAFF.

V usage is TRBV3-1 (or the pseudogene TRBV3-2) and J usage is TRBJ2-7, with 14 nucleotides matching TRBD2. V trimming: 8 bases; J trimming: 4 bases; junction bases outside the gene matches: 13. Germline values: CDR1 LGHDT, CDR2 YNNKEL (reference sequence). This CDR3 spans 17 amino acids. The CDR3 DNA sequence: TGTGCCAGCCGGGCTTACACCGGGACTAGCGGGGGATACGAGCAGTACTTC. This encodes CASRAYTGTSGGYEQYF.

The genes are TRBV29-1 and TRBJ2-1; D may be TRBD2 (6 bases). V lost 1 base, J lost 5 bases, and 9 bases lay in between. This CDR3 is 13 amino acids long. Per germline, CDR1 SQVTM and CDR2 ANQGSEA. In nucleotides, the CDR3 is TGCAGCGTTGAAGGGACTACCCACAATGAGCAGTTCTTC. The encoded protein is CSVEGTTHNEQFF.